This T cell receptor beta chain was captured in a study of tumor-infiltrating lymphocytes in glioblastoma multiforme. TCRB libraries came from RNA via three nested multiplex PCR rounds. Each CDR3 protein is one row after TCRdb ran MiXCR on the multiplex PCR reads. The table lists nearly 8,500 distinct CDR3 sequences, about 70% of them singletons. Unmatched junction bases numbered 9, after V lost 5 bases and J lost 5 bases. From germline, CDR1 is SGHAT and CDR2 FQNNGV. This CDR3 region has 18 residues. The source of this sequence is a male donor with glioblastoma. This chain joins TRBV11-2 and TRBJ2-2; 15 bases map to TRBD2. The specimen sequenced was brain tumor tissue. CDR3 loop: CASSLTGLAGGGTGELFF. The CDR3 region has the DNA TGTGCCAGCAGCCTCACGGGACTAGCGGGAGGTGGGACCGGGGAGCTGTTTTTT.